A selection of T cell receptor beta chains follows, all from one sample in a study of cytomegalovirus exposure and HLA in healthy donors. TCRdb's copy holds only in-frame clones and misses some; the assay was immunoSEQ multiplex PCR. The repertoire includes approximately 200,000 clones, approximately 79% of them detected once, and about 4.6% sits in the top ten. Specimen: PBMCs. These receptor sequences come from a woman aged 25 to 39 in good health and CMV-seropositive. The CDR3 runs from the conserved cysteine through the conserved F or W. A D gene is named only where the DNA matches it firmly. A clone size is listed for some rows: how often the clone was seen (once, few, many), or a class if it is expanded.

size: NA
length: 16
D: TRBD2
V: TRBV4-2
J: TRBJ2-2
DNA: TGTGCCAGCAGCCAAGATGTGTCTAGCGGCACCGGGGAGCTGTTTTTT
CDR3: CASSQDVSSGTGELFF

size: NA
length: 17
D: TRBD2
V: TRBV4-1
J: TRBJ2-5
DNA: TGCGCCAGCAGCCAAGTACTAGCGGGGGGAGTCCGCGAGACCCAGTACTTC
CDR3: CASSQVLAGGVRETQYF

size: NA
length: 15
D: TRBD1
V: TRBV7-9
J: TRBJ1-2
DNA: TGTGCCAGCAGCTCGGGGACAGGTATCGAATATGGCTACACCTTC
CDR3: CASSSGTGIEYGYTF

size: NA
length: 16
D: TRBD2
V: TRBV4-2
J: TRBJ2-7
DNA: TGTGCCAGCAGCCAAGAATGGCGGGGGGGACCCTACGAGCAGTACTTC
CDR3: CASSQEWRGGPYEQYF

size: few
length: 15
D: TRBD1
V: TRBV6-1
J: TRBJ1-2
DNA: TGTGCCAGCAGTTCGACAGGGGGTAAAGTCTATGGCTACACCTTC
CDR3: CASSSTGGKVYGYTF

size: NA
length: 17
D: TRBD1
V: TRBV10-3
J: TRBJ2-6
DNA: TGTGCCATCATGGACACAGGGGTACTTTCTGGGGCCAACGTCCTGACTTTC
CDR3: CAIMDTGVLSGANVLTF

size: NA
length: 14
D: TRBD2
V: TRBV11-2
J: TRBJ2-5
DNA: TGTGCCAGCAGCCAAGGACTAGCTCGGCAGACCCAGTACTTC
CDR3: CASSQGLARQTQYF

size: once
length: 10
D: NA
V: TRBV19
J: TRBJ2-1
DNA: TGTGCCTCCGGAGGGCATGAGCAGTTCTTC
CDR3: CASGGHEQFF

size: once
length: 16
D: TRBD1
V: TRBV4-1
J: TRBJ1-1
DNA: TGCGCCAGCAGCAACCGGGACAGGGGAAGATTCGCTGAAGCTTTCTTT
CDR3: CASSNRDRGRFAEAFF

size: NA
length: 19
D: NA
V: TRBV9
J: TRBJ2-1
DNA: TGTGCCAGCAGCGTAGCTACGGAGAAGGGGATCACGGTCTACAATGAGCAGTTCTTC
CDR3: CASSVATEKGITVYNEQFF

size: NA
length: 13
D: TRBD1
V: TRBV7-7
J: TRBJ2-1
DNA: TGTGCCAGCAGCTTTGACAGGGAAGGTGAGCAGTTCTTC
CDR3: CASSFDREGEQFF

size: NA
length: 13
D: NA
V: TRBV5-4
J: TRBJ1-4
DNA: TGTGCCAGCAGCTTGGAACAGGGTGAAAAACTGTTTTTT
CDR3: CASSLEQGEKLFF

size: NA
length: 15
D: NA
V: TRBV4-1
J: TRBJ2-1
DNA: TGCGCCAGCAGCCAAGGGCAGGGGACCTACAATGAGCAGTTCTTC
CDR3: CASSQGQGTYNEQFF

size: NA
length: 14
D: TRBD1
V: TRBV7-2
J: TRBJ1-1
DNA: TGTGCCAGCAGTCGGACAGGGAGAGTCACTGAAGCTTTCTTT
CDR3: CASSRTGRVTEAFF

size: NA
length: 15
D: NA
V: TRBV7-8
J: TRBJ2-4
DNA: TGTGCCAGCAGCCAGTCTCCAGGAGCCAAAAACATTCAGTACTTC
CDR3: CASSQSPGAKNIQYF

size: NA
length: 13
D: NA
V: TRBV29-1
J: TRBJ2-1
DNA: TGCAGCGTTGAAGGCGAAGCTTACAATGAGCAGTTCTTC
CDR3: CSVEGEAYNEQFF

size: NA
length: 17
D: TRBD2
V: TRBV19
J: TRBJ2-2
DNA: TGTGCCAGTAGTATGGGAACGGGACTAGCGGTGGCCGGGGAGCTGTTTTTT
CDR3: CASSMGTGLAVAGELFF

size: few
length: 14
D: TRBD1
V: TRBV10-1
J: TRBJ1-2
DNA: TGCGCCAGCAGTAACACAGGGGTTCCCTATGGCTACACCTTC
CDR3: CASSNTGVPYGYTF

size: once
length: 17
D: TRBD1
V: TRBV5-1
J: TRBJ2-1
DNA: TGCGCCAGCAGCTTGGTGTTGTGGGACAGGGGAAACAATGAGCAGTTCTTC
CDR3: CASSLVLWDRGNNEQFF

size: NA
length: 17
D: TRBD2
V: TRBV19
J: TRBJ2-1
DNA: TGTGCCAGTAGAAAGGGACTAGCGGGAGGGAGGGGCAATGAGCAGTTCTTC
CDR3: CASRKGLAGGRGNEQFF

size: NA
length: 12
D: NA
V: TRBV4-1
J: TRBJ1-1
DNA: TGCGCCAGCAGCCAAGGAGGGAGTGGGGCTTTCTTT
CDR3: CASSQGGSGAFF

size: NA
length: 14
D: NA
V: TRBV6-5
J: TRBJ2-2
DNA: TGTGCCAGCCGCCCGGGGGCGAACACCGGGGAGCTGTTTTTT
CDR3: CASRPGANTGELFF

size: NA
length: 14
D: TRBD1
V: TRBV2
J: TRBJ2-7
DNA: TGTGCCAGCAGAATACAGGGGGGAGCCTACGAGCAGTACTTC
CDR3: CASRIQGGAYEQYF

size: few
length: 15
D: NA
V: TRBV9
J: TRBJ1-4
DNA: TGTGCCAGCAGTTTGACTACAGGGTGGGTGGAAAAACTGTTTTTT
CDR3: CASSLTTGWVEKLFF

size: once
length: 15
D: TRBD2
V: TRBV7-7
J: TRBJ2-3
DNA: TGTGCCAGCAGCTTAGGGGGACTAGTGACAGATACGCAGTATTTT
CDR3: CASSLGGLVTDTQYF

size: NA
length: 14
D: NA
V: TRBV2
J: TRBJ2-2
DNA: TGTGCCAGCAGGATGACAGGTTACACCGGGGAGCTGTTTTTT
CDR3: CASRMTGYTGELFF

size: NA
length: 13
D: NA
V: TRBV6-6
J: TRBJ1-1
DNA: TGTGCCAGCAGTTACAGGGAGCGCACTGAAGCTTTCTTT
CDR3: CASSYRERTEAFF

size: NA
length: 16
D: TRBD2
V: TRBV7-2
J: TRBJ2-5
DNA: TGTGCCAGCAGCCCGGGACTAGCGGGAGGGACGGAGACCCAGTACTTC
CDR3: CASSPGLAGGTETQYF

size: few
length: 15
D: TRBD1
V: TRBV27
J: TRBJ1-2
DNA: TGTGCCAGCAGCCTGACAGGGTTAGGTAACTATGGCTACACCTTC
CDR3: CASSLTGLGNYGYTF

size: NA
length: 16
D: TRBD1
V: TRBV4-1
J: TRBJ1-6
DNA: TGCGCCAGCAGCCAAGGGAGACAGGGCGGTAATTCACCCCTCCACTTT
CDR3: CASSQGRQGGNSPLHF

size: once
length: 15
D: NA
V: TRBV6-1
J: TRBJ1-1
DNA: TGTGCCAGCAGTGCCCGGCTCCCGGGGGTGACTGAAGCTTTCTTT
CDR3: CASSARLPGVTEAFF

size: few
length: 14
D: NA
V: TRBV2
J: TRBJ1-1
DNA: TGTGCCAGCAGTAGAGAGGGGGTGAACACTGAAGCTTTCTTT
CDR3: CASSREGVNTEAFF

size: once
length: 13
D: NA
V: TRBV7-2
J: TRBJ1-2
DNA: TGTGCCAGCAGCCCACGGGGGAACTATGGCTACACCTTC
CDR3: CASSPRGNYGYTF

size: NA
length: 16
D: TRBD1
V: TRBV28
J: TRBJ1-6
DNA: TGTGCCAGCAGGGACAGGGGGCGTTCATATAATTCACCCCTCCACTTT
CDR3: CASRDRGRSYNSPLHF

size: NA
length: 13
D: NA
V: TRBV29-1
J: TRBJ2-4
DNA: TGCAGCGTTGAACGGGGCGGGGAAAACATTCAGTACTTC
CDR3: CSVERGGENIQYF

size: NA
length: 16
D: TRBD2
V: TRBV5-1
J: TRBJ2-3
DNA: TGCGCCAGCAGCTTGGCAGCGGGAGGTAGCACAGATACGCAGTATTTT
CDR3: CASSLAAGGSTDTQYF

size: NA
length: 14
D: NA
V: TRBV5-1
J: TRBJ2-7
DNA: TGCGCCAGCAGCTCCAAACAGGGAAACGACGAGCAGTACTTC
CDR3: CASSSKQGNDEQYF

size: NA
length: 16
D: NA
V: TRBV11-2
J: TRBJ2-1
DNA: TGTGCCAGCAGCCGTCTAAGGGGGAGCTCCTACAATGAGCAGTTCTTC
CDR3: CASSRLRGSSYNEQFF

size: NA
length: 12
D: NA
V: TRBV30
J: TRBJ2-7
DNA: TGTGCCTGGGTTGGGGCCGCCTACGAGCAGTACTTC
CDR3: CAWVGAAYEQYF

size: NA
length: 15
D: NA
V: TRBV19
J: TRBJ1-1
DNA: TGTGCCAGTAGTATAGTTCCATACTTGAACACTGAAGCTTTCTTT
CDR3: CASSIVPYLNTEAFF

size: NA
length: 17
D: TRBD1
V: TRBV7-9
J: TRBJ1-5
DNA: TGTGCCAGCAGCCCACCGATGGGACAGGGGCCTAATCAGCCCCAGCATTTT
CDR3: CASSPPMGQGPNQPQHF

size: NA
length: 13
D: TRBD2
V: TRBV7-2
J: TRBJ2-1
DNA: TGTGCCAGCACCCCCATTCGGGGGGGGGAACAGTTCTTC
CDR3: CASTPIRGGEQFF

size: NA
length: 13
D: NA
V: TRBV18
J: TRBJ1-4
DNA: TGTGCCAGCTCACCAACTTCAGGGATCGAACTGTTTTTT
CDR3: CASSPTSGIELFF

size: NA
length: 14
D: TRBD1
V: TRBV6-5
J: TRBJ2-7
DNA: TGTGCCAGCAGTACGGGACAGACTTACTACGAGCAGTACTTC
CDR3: CASSTGQTYYEQYF

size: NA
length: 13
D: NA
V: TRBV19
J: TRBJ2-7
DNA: TGTGCCAGTCGAGGTTCGGGAGACTACGAGCAGTACTTC
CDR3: CASRGSGDYEQYF

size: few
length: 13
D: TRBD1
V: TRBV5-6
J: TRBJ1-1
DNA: TGTGCCAGCAGTCCGACAGGGATCGCTGAAGCTTTCTTT
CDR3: CASSPTGIAEAFF